This TCR beta chain was identified during a study of OX40 agonist ivuxolimab in advanced cancers. CDR1 SGHAT and CDR2 FQNNGV come from the germline V gene. There are 15 residues in the CDR3. V gave up 5 bases and J gave up 4 bases; unmatched junction bases: 6. The method was immunoSEQ multiplex PCR; TCRdb's version includes in-frame clones alone and lacks a portion of them. The data show 43,000 or so clones, about 90% seen once. Specimen: CD4+ or CD8+ T cells sorted from blood, collected in a trial of the OX40 agonist ivuxolimab. The genes are TRBV11-2 and TRBJ2-1; 9 nucleotides align to TRBD2. The sequence was obtained from an adult with an advanced solid tumor such as melanoma, head and neck, liver or kidney cancer. The CDR3 bases are TGTGCCAGCAGCCGCGGGACTAGCAATTACAATGAGCAGTTCTTC. Translation: CASSRGTSNYNEQFF.